The 5 T cell receptor beta chains listed next were all sequenced from one sample in a study of control samples from healthy donors and cancer patients. Profiling relied on immunoSEQ multiplex PCR, and the TCRdb table lists in-frame clones only, not all of them. The sample holds approximately 76,000 clones; 80% to 90% are singletons and the top ten take about 9.9%. The sequenced material came from PBMCs. Receptors originate from a man aged 55 to 70 with head and neck cancer.

The chain is built from TRBV19 and TRBJ2-6, with unresolved D. Trimming took off 1 base at V and 2 bases at J, with 9 bases between the two ends. The germline CDR1 and CDR2 sequences are LNHDA and SQIVND (reference sequence). This CDR3 contains 16 residues. CDR3 residues: CASSIVRSTGANVLTF. The DNA of the CDR3 is TGTGCCAGTAGTATAGTTCGTAGCACTGGGGCCAACGTCCTGACTTTC.

V is TRBV5-4 and J is TRBJ2-1; D is perhaps TRBD2 (6 bases). There are 15 residues in the CDR3. Trimming took 1 base from V and 8 from J, leaving 16 bases between them. Germline CDR1 is SGHNT and CDR2 is YYREEE (reference sequence). The CDR3 protein is CASSLSGLLYDEQFF. The CDR3 DNA is TGTGCCAGCAGCTTGTCAGGACTATTATACGATGAGCAGTTCTTC.

This chain connects TRBV2 to TRBJ2-1; D unresolved. The CDR3 is made up of 13 amino acids. In germline, CDR1 is SNHLY, CDR2 FYNNEI. The ends were cut back, 4 bases at V and 3 bases at J, with 7 bases in the middle. The CDR3 DNA reads as TGTGCCAGCAGTGCTGGCTTCTACAATGAGCAGTTCTTC. Protein sequence: CASSAGFYNEQFF. The full variable domain, with the rest looked up from reference TRBV2 and TRBJ2-1, is EPEVTQTPSHQVTQMGQEVILRCVPISNHLYFYWYRQILGQKVEFLVSFYNNEISEKSEIFDDQFSVERPDGSNFTLKIRSTKLEDSAMYFCASSAGFYNEQFFGPGTRLTVL.

The chain recombines TRBV5-4 with TRBJ2-5; TRBD1 agrees at 7 bases. This CDR3 comprises 13 residues. The junction had 2 bases not matched to a gene; V was cut back by 4 bases and J by 2 bases. The germline CDR1 and CDR2 sequences are SGHNT and YYREEE (reference sequence). The CDR3 DNA is TGTGCCAGCAGCCAACAGGGGCAAGAGACCCAGTACTTC. Residues: CASSQQGQETQYF.

This clone was seen a single time. J is TRBJ1-5 and V is TRBV10-3; D call uncertain. The CDR3 runs 13 residues. V was trimmed by 5 bases and J by 0 bases, leaving 5 bases between them. CDR1 is ENHRY, CDR2 SYGVKD, per germline. The CDR3 sequence is CAISTDSNQPQHF. For the CDR3, the DNA is TGTGCCATCAGTACGGATAGCAATCAGCCCCAGCATTTT.